These 7 T cell receptor beta chains share one sample of origin, sequenced in a study of regulatory T cells in long-lasting Graves disease. Time point in this sample: persistent/refractory GD, antithyroid drugs over 5 years with positive TRAb. The TCR library was made from RNA that had been extracted from PBMCs in TRIzol. Sequencing libraries for TCR beta were prepared with iRepertoire HTBI primers and Arm-PCR of CDR3 regions. Each CDR3 protein is one row after TCRdb ran MiXCR on the multiplex PCR reads. The sample has under 350,000 distinct CDR3 sequences; roughly a fifth are singletons. The source material was peripheral blood mononuclear cells (PBMCs), sampled when the disease was refractory, from a patient treated with antithyroid drugs. The receptors originated from a female donor with Graves disease.

With respect to this clonotype: A read error is possible here, since a much larger clone lies one base away. The chain uses TRBV7-2 and TRBJ2-5, with unresolved D. This CDR3 is built from 15 residues. Germline CDR1 and CDR2: SGHTA and FQGNSA. The ends were cut back, 1 base at V and 1 base at J, with 10 bases in the middle. CDR3 DNA sequence: TGTGCCAGCAGCTTAGGCCCCGCGACCCAAGAGACCCAGTACTTC. This gives the protein CASSLGPATQETQYF.

This clonotype has just one count. V gene TRBV6-1 combines with J gene TRBJ2-5; 7 bases fit TRBD1. The V gene's germline CDR1 is MNHNS and CDR2 SASEGT. The trim removed 8 bases at V and 5 bases at J, leaving 2 bases unmatched. The CDR3 sequence is 11 residues long. The CDR3 is CASQGVETQYF. The CDR3 DNA follows: TGTGCCAGCCAGGGGGTTGAGACCCAGTACTTC.

With respect to this clonotype: A read error may produce the germline difference seen at one junction end. The rearrangement links TRBV20-1 to TRBJ1-2; D is unclear. This CDR3 has 11 residues. CDR1 and CDR2 (germline): DFQATT, SNEGSKA (reference sequence). As DNA, the CDR3 is TGCAGTGCTCGAGACCTCTATGGCTACACCTTC. Protein sequence: CSARDLYGYTF.

This clonotype was counted many times. The chain joins TRBV20-1 to TRBJ2-5; D possibly corresponds to TRBD2 (6 bases). Per the germline V gene, CDR1 is DFQATT and CDR2 is SNEGSKA (reference sequence). CDR3 length: 15 amino acids. The CDR3 spells CSGPPPGVIRETQYF. The CDR3 nucleotides read TGCAGCGGGCCGCCTCCGGGAGTGATCAGGGAGACCCAGTACTTC.

The CDR3 DNA sequence: TGTGCCAGCAGCTTAGACGGGACTAGTGTCTATCGCGAGCAGTACTTC. It specifies CASSLDGTSVYREQYF. This rearrangement joins TRBV7-2 to TRBJ2-7, with 8 bases aligning to TRBD2. Germline values: CDR1 SGHTA, CDR2 FQGNSA. V lost 1 base to trimming and J lost 6 bases; unmatched junction nucleotides: 11. This CDR3 contains 16 residues. The full variable domain, with the rest looked up from reference TRBV7-2 and TRBJ2-7, is GAGVSQSPSNKVTEKGKDVELRCDPISGHTALYWYRQSLGQGLEFLIYFQGNSAPDKSGLPSDRFSAERTGGSVSTLTIQRTQQEDSAVYLCASSLDGTSVYREQYFGPGTRLTVT.

This clonotype was picked up a small number of times. This chain uses TRBV9 with TRBJ1-3; possibly TRBD1 for D (5 bases). The CDR3 has 18 amino acids. Germline-derived CDR1 and CDR2 are SGDLS and YYNGEE. V was pared by 0 bases and J by 2 bases, with 18 bases between. Written as DNA, the CDR3 is TGTGCCAGCAGCGTAGCCCCTTCGGTCGCGGGGGCTGGAAACACCATATATTTT. Its translation is CASSVAPSVAGAGNTIYF.

This clonotype was recorded many times. The chain combines TRBV2 with TRBJ2-6; D is ambiguous. Per the germline V gene, CDR1 is SNHLY and CDR2 is FYNNEI. CDR3 size: 13 residues. The germline V and J ends were trimmed by 7 bases and 1 base, with 5 bases remaining between them. CDR3 coding DNA: TGTGCCAGCAAGCAGTCTGGGGCCAACGTCCTGACTTTC. This gives the protein CASKQSGANVLTF.